The present entry profiles one TCR beta chain with its context. This sample is part of a study of blood T cell repertoires in COVID-19. Assay used: immunoSEQ multiplex PCR; TCRdb lists only in-frame clones, some missing. The sample shows 50,000 or so clones, over 85% of them seen only once. The source material was peripheral blood. The clonotype was recovered from a man aged 55 to 69 with COVID-19, enrolled during active disease.

The CDR3 region has the DNA TGCGCCAGCAGTCAATCGACAGGCTACGAGCAGTACTTC. Its translation: CASSQSTGYEQYF. V usage is TRBV23-1 and J usage is TRBJ2-7; tentative D call: TRBD1 (6 bases). TRBV23-1 is annotated as an ORF whose role is uncertain. V was shortened by 0 bases and J by 3 bases, with 6 bases between the two germline ends. CDR3 length: 13 amino acids.